This TCR beta chain was captured in a study of T cell repertoires in cytomegalovirus infection. Study in general: HLA-B-restricted CMV epitopes that are well studied, plus recently identified HLA-C-restricted ones, were used by the study. Public TCR beta signatures marked donors with CMV infection and the matching HLA. Study-wide results and caveats: CMV-specific TCR beta clonotypes restricted by HLA-C dominated the ex vivo response. Carriers of CMV plus the relevant HLA were identified by cumulative public TCR beta family frequency.

This clonotype has a single count. Its cognate antigen is unknown. MiXCR, applied by TCRdb to the reads, yields one record per CDR3 protein. The sample includes 450,000 to 650,000 distinct CDR3 sequences, just under 40% seen only once; the top ten take roughly 50%. Per germline, CDR1 SGHAT and CDR2 FQDESV (reference sequence). This CDR3 has 17 amino acids. V shed 5 bases, J shed 2 bases, and the junction held 10 bases outside the gene matches. V is TRBV11-1 and J is TRBJ2-2; 8 bases map to TRBD2. This receptor was identified in a human donor in good health (CMV status not recorded). Some clones in this sample may be carry-over from other donors' samples. This sample comprised cultured PBMCs, obtained from culture after CMV antigen stimulation. This CDR3 is CASSLRGGGPNTGELFF. CDR3 DNA sequence: TGTGCCAGCAGCCTCAGGGGCGGGGGGCCCAACACCGGGGAGCTGTTTTTT.